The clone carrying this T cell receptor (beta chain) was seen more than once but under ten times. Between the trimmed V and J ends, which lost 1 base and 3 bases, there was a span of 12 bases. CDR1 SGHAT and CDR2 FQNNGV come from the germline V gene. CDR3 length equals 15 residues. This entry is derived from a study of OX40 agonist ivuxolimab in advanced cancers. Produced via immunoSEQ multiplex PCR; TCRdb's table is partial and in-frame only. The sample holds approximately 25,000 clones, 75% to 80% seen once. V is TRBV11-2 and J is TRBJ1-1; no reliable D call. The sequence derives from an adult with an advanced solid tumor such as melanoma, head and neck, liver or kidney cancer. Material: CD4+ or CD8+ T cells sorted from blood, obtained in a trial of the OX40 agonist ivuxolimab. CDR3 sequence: CASSLGSTRDTEAFF. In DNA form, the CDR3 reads TGTGCCAGCAGCTTAGGGTCCACTAGGGACACTGAAGCTTTCTTT.